This T cell receptor (beta chain) was documented in a study of vaccination effects on CD4 cells after COVID-19. General study results and limits: The study had few convalescent patients and no early post-infection timepoints.

Assay: immunoSEQ multiplex PCR; the TCRdb copy retains only in-frame clones and omits some. The repertoire has more than 45,000 clones, about 80% of them found once; the top ten carry 12%. It was after approximately 11 days of culture that CD4+ T cells were isolated. This person's SARS-CoV-2 infection, confirmed by PCR, occurred between March and December 2020. Notes on this clone: Its cognate antigen is unknown.

The sequences come from CD4+ T cells from PBMCs cultured without peptide, collected before COVID-19 vaccination. This clonotype was obtained from a human donor who had a prior SARS-CoV-2 infection.

The CDR3 protein is CASSLGGSYNSPLHF. The CDR3 coding sequence is TGTGCCAGCAGCCTGGGGGGCTCCTATAATTCACCCCTCCACTTT. This chain links TRBV6-5 with TRBJ1-6; tentatively, D is TRBD1 (5 bases). Germline-derived CDR1 and CDR2 are MNHEY and SVGAGI. CDR3 length: 15 amino acids. With 6 bases removed from V and 0 bases from J, the gap between germline ends came to 9 bases.